These 19 T cell receptor beta chains originate from one sample sequenced in a study of blood T cells in healthy people across ages. A second about 6 to 12 cycle PCR used barcoded and J-beta primers. TCRdb used MiXCR to reprocess the 5' RACE reads, holding one entry per CDR3 protein. The sample lists about 650,000 distinct CDR3 sequences, approximately 52% occurring once. The specimen was blood. The receptor set was obtained from a woman older than 75 in good health.

This chain connects TRBV29-1 to TRBJ1-2; 10 nucleotides match TRBD1. V dropped 8 bases and J dropped 6; count of bases not matched to a gene: 12. Germline V lookup: CDR1 SQVTM, CDR2 ANQGSEA. The CDR3 totals 14 residues. The CDR3 spells CSLIPGQGTDGYTF. CDR3 bases: TGCAGCCTTATTCCGGGACAGGGGACCGATGGCTACACCTTC.

This rearrangement joins TRBV6-2 or TRBV6-3 to TRBJ2-5, with 8 nucleotides matching TRBD1. The DNA end favors TRBJ2-7, so the J call may be wrong. The CDR3 is 18 residues long. The V gene's germline CDR1 is MNHEY and CDR2 SVGEGT. The chain's CDR3 is CASSSLTGEPTPVSEQYF. The CDR3 DNA reads TGTGCCAGCAGTTCATTGACAGGGGAACCCACCCCAGTCAGCGAGCAGTACTTC.

V and J are TRBV11-2 and TRBJ2-1; either TRBD1 or TRBD2 may supply D (6 bases each). The V and J ends lost 5 bases and 4 bases respectively, with 21 bases between them. The CDR3 spans 17 residues. Germline-derived CDR1 and CDR2 are SGHAT and FQNNGV. The CDR3 here is CASSPMSSGATYNEQFF. Here the CDR3 DNA reads TGTGCCAGCAGCCCTATGTCGTCGGGGGCCACTTACAATGAGCAGTTCTTC.

The chain uses TRBV7-2 and TRBJ2-1, with 11 bases identical to TRBD2. With V trimmed by 4 bases and J by 9 bases, 5 bases remained unmatched. Germline V gives CDR1 SGHTA, CDR2 FQGNSA. The CDR3 covers 14 residues. Here the CDR3 reads CASSSETSGIEQFF. CDR3 nucleotide sequence: TGTGCCAGCAGCTCCGAGACTAGCGGGATTGAGCAGTTCTTC.

This clonotype was counted at least ten times. V gene TRBV7-2 combines with J gene TRBJ1-5; the match to TRBD1 covers 9 bases. The CDR3 runs to 13 residues. V lost 5 bases to trimming and J lost 4 bases; unmatched junction nucleotides: 0. Germline CDR1 is SGHTA and CDR2 is FQGNSA. In nucleotides, the CDR3 is TGTGCCAGCAGCGACAGGGGGAATCAGCCCCAGCATTTT. Amino acid sequence: CASSDRGNQPQHF.

As regards this clonotype: The junction departs from germline at one end; a sequencing error may be responsible. This chain uses TRBV7-9 with TRBJ2-5; weak D call: TRBD2 (5 bases). CDR3 length equals 14 residues. Germline V gene sequence: CDR1 SEHNR, CDR2 FQNEAQ (reference sequence). CDR3 residues: CASSLAEIKETQYF. The DNA for the CDR3 is TGTGCCAGCAGCCTAGCTGAGATCAAAGAGACCCAGTACTTC.

The sample holds many counts of this clonotype. J is TRBJ1-1 and V is TRBV12-3 or TRBV12-4; 8 positions match TRBD1. CDR3 size: 14 residues. The V gene end was trimmed by 3 bases and the J gene end by 1 base; junction bases not matched to a gene: 1. CDR3 loop: CASSLTGANTEAFF. The CDR3 bases are TGTGCCAGCAGTTTGACAGGGGCGAACACTGAAGCTTTCTTT.

Details on this clonotype: Being one base from a much bigger clone, this may be a read error. This rearrangement joins TRBV5-4 to TRBJ2-3; 8 positions agree with TRBD2. Per the germline V gene, CDR1 is SGHNT and CDR2 is YYREEE (reference sequence). The CDR3 is 15 amino acids. CDR3 in amino acids: CASRPGGARTETQYF. CDR3 in DNA: TGTGCCAGCAGACCCGGGGGGGCACGCACAGAGACGCAGTATTTT.

The chain couples TRBV4-1 to TRBJ2-1; D remains ambiguous. V shed 0 bases and J shed 8 bases, with 14 bases lying between them. The CDR3 covers 15 residues. Per germline, CDR1 MGHRA and CDR2 YSYEKL. For the CDR3, the DNA is TGCGCCAGCAGCCAAGAAGTAATTTTTGGCGATGAGCAGTTCTTC. The encoded protein is CASSQEVIFGDEQFF.

CDR3 DNA: TGCGCCAGCAGCCAAACGACTGGTGAGCAGTTCTTC. Amino acids: CASSQTTGEQFF. This rearrangement joins TRBV4-3 to TRBJ2-1; no definite D call. Germline-derived CDR1 and CDR2 are LGHNA and YSLEER. Deletions cut 2 bases from V and 9 bases from J, with 8 bases between. CDR3 size: 12 residues.

The chain has TRBV10-3 and TRBJ1-1; D is undetermined. Germline CDR1 reads ENHRY; CDR2 reads SYGVKD. CDR3 length equals 15 residues. V lost 4 bases and J 0 bases, leaving 12 bases between the germline ends. CDR3 nucleotide sequence: TGTGCCATCAGTGGTCACAGTAGCATGAACACTGAAGCTTTCTTT. Translating it yields CAISGHSSMNTEAFF.

This clonotype has a count of ten or more. This chain's CDR3 is CASRGSSGTYEQYF. The CDR3 DNA sequence: TGTGCCAGCAGGGGGTCTAGCGGGACCTACGAGCAGTACTTC. This chain joins TRBV12-3 or TRBV12-4 and TRBJ2-7, with 9 bases lining up with TRBD2. The V and J ends lost 6 bases and 2 bases, in that order; junction bases with no gene match: 5. The CDR3 totals 14 residues.

This clonotype was recorded only once. The chain employs TRBV5-1 and TRBJ2-7, with D uncertain. Deletions cut 0 bases from V and 7 bases from J, with 14 bases between. The CDR3 is made up of 14 amino acids. Looked up from germline, CDR1 is SGHRS and CDR2 is YFSETQ. The CDR3 nucleotides are TGCGCCAGCAGCTTGGGGGTCAATCGCTGGGAGCAGTACTTC. Its protein product is CASSLGVNRWEQYF.

On this clonotype: A read error is possible here, since a much larger clone lies one base away. V usage is TRBV5-1 and J usage is TRBJ1-1; D is ambiguous. CDR3 length: 15 residues. Looked up from germline, CDR1 is SGHRS and CDR2 is YFSETQ. Trimming left V 5 bases short and J 4 bases short, with 18 bases between. CDR3 sequence (DNA): TGCGCCAGCAGATATAGCCTTAACCCGAGCACTGAAGCTTTCTTT. This gives the protein CASRYSLNPSTEAFF.

To note about this clonotype: With a much larger clone just one base away, this may be a read error. The rearrangement joins TRBV7-6 to TRBJ1-6, with 7 bases matching TRBD1. CDR3 length: 14 amino acids. The germline gives CDR1 SGHVS, CDR2 FNYEAQ. CDR3 in amino acids: CASSLGQGSSPPHF. The CDR3 DNA is TGTGCCAGCAGCTTAGGACAGGGTAGTTCACCCCCCCACTTT.

Concerning this clonotype: This sequence may be a read error, since a much larger clone differs from it by one base. The chain uses TRBV7-9 and TRBJ2-3; no definite D call. Looked up from germline, CDR1 is SEHNR and CDR2 is FQNEAQ (reference sequence). The length of the CDR3 is 12 residues. The CDR3 region is CSSSSITDTQYF. The CDR3 DNA reads TGTTCCAGCAGTAGCATAACAGATACGCAGTATTTT.

This clonotype was counted at least ten times. The gene calls are TRBV7-9 and TRBJ1-2; 9 bases line up with TRBD1. The germline V gene encodes CDR1 SEHNR and CDR2 FQNEAQ (reference sequence). This CDR3 is built from 16 residues. Germline trimming cut 4 bases from V and 10 bases from J; bases unmatched to any gene: 16. The CDR3, as DNA: TGTGCCAGCAGCTCCATCGACCGGGACAGGGAGGTGGACTACACCTTC. Amino acids: CASSSIDRDREVDYTF.

With regard to this clonotype: This could be a read error, since a much larger clone is one nucleotide away. J is TRBJ2-1 and V is TRBV7-9; 7 bases are shared with TRBD1. J lost 10 bases, V lost 6 bases, and 12 bases had no gene match. This CDR3 is built from 14 residues. Per the germline V gene, CDR1 is SEHNR and CDR2 is FQNEAQ (reference sequence). The CDR3 nucleotides read TGTGCCAGCAGTCCGACAGGGCTGCGCTACGAGCAGTTCTTC. Amino acid sequence: CASSPTGLRYEQFF.

This clonotype has more than one count but fewer than ten. Germline is not matched at one junction end, which may reflect a read error. The gene calls are TRBV30 and TRBJ2-3; TRBD2 is a possible D gene (5 bases). Germline V lookup: CDR1 GTSNPN, CDR2 SVGIG (reference sequence). The CDR3 length is 11 residues. This CDR3 is CAGSVRDTQYF. CDR3 bases: TGTGCCGGGAGTGTAAGGGATACGCAGTATTTT.